This T cell receptor beta chain was observed in a study of radiotherapy plus CTLA-4 blockade in lung cancer. Chemo-refractory metastatic non-small-cell lung cancer patients received focal radiation with ipilimumab CTLA-4 blockade. The CDR3 consists of 13 residues. From germline, CDR1 is SGHNT and CDR2 YENEEA. Trimming cost V 0 bases and J 8 bases, with 10 bases left between them. Profiling relied on immunoSEQ multiplex PCR, and the TCRdb table lists in-frame clones only, not all of them. The table shows 75,000 to 100,000 clones, with about 86% occurring only once. The chain carries TRBV11-3 and TRBJ1-2; no clear D gene. The TCR comes from a human donor with non-small cell lung cancer that progressed on radiotherapy plus ipilimumab. The sample in question was peripheral blood, obtained from a patient treated with radiotherapy plus ipilimumab. The DNA of the CDR3 is TGTGCCAGCAGCTTAGATCCATCGTTGGGCTACACCTTC. It specifies CASSLDPSLGYTF.